Listed below are T cell receptor beta chains from one sample, sequenced in a study of T-cell memory formation after mild COVID-19. TCRdb independently ran MiXCR on the 5' RACE reads; one entry per CDR3 protein. The table shows fewer than 140,000 distinct CDR3 sequences, with 9.5% to 15% occurring only once. The sequenced sample was PBMCs or a T cell subset sorted from them (not recorded which). The receptors come from an adult woman who had mild COVID-19 (a few samples of this study predate the infection). Cell type and time point are not known. CDR3s include the opening cysteine and the closing phenylalanine or tryptophan. The D gene is left open where the match is weak. Rows may omit the clone size; those that give it use once, few, many or a size class.

TRBV30	TRBD1	TRBJ2-3	-	TGTGCCTGGAGTGGTAAACAGGGGTCCTCCACGGATACGCAGTATTTT	CAWSGKQGSSTDTQYF
TRBV5-1	TRBD2	TRBJ2-5	-	TGCGCCAGCAGCACACGCAGCGGGGGTCAAGAGACCCAGTACTTC	CASSTRSGGQETQYF
TRBV2	-	TRBJ1-1	few	TGTGCCAGCAGGGAACCACAGACAGGGAACACTGAAGCTTTCTTT	CASREPQTGNTEAFF
TRBV6-1	-	TRBJ2-7	few	TGTGCCAGCAGTCCTTGGGACACCTCCTACGAGCAGTACTTC	CASSPWDTSYEQYF
TRBV6-6	-	TRBJ2-2	-	TGTGCCACTGCGGACAGTACGAACACCGGGGAGCTGTTTTTT	CATADSTNTGELFF
TRBV27	TRBD1	TRBJ1-1	-	TGTGCCAGCACCGGACAGGGGGACACTGAAGCTTTCTTT	CASTGQGDTEAFF
TRBV9	-	TRBJ2-5	-	TGTGCCAGCAGCGTGACTAGGACGACGGGGGAGACCCAGTACTTC	CASSVTRTTGETQYF
TRBV12-5	-	TRBJ1-1	-	TGTGCTAGTGGCTACGGGACTTCCGAAGCTTTCTTT	CASGYGTSEAFF
TRBV7-9	-	TRBJ1-2	once	TGTGCCAGCAGCAGACAGACTAACTATGGCTACACCTTC	CASSRQTNYGYTF
TRBV28	TRBD2	TRBJ2-7	few	TGTGCCAGCAGTCTCAGACTAGCGCCTGACCTTAATCGAAACTTC	CASSLRLAPDLNRNF
TRBV7-9	-	TRBJ2-3	many	TGTGCCAGCAGCCGGACACTGGGTACAGATACGCAGTATTTT	CASSRTLGTDTQYF
TRBV11-2	TRBD2	TRBJ2-7	few	TGTGCCAGCAGCTTAGAGTCCGTAGCGGGAGGGCAGTACTTC	CASSLESVAGGQYF
TRBV20-1	TRBD2	TRBJ2-3	few	TGCAGTGCTAGCGGGAGGGTAGGAGATACGCAGTATTTT	CSASGRVGDTQYF
TRBV5-5	-	TRBJ1-1	few	TGTGCCACCAGTTGGACCGGGGTGAACACTGAAGCTTTCTTT	CATSWTGVNTEAFF
TRBV9	-	TRBJ2-1	-	TGTGCCAGCAGCCCAAGGGAGAGCTCCTACAATGAGCAGTTCTTC	CASSPRESSYNEQFF
TRBV9	-	TRBJ2-3	few	TGTGCCAGCAGCGTACGTATGGGGGCCGTCACAGATACGCAGTATTTT	CASSVRMGAVTDTQYF
TRBV7-3	TRBD1	TRBJ2-1	-	TGTGCCAGCAGCCAGCCGGGACAGGGGCTTTACAATGAGCAGTTCTTC	CASSQPGQGLYNEQFF
TRBV7-2	-	TRBJ2-1	few	TGTGCCAGCAGTTTAGGGGGAAGGAATGAGCAGTTCTTC	CASSLGGRNEQFF
TRBV7-3	TRBD1	TRBJ2-1	few	TGTGCCAGCAGCTTAACCCCCACGGACAGGGGCTTGTTCTTC	CASSLTPTDRGLFF
TRBV5-1	-	TRBJ1-1	-	TGCGCCAGCAGCGGGAGCCAGCCTGAAGCTTTCTTT	CASSGSQPEAFF
TRBV19	TRBD1	TRBJ2-1	few	TGTGCCAGTAGTCCTGGACAGGGTATAGATGAGCAGTTCTTC	CASSPGQGIDEQFF
TRBV24-1	-	TRBJ2-5	few	TGTGCCACCAGTGACTCGAGCGGCGGCAAGGACCCCCAAGAGACCCAGTACTTC	CATSDSSGGKDPQETQYF
TRBV5-5	-	TRBJ1-1	few	TGTGCCAGCAGCTTATTCGTAGTCACGAACACTGAAGCTTTCTTT	CASSLFVVTNTEAFF
TRBV6-5	TRBD2	TRBJ2-1	few	TGTGCCAGCAGTTACCAAGGGACTAGCGGGGGACTCGAGCAGTTCTTC	CASSYQGTSGGLEQFF
TRBV7-6	TRBD2	TRBJ2-1	many	TGTGCCAGCAGCTTAGGCCCGGGACTAGCCGGGAATGAGCAGTTCTTC	CASSLGPGLAGNEQFF
TRBV10-3	-	TRBJ2-7	-	TGTGCCATCAGCCCGGACGGGGGCGAGCAGTACTTC	CAISPDGGEQYF
TRBV7-6	-	TRBJ2-1	-	TGTGCCAGCGGACGGGGGACAGCCTTCTCCTACAATGAGCAGTTCTTC	CASGRGTAFSYNEQFF
TRBV7-6	TRBD2	TRBJ2-7	few	TGTGCCAGCAGCTTGGCTAGCGGGCCTCCCTACGAGCAGTACTTC	CASSLASGPPYEQYF
TRBV9	TRBD2	TRBJ2-1	few	TGTGCCAGCAGCGTAGAGTCGGGGGGACACAATGAGCAGTTCTTC	CASSVESGGHNEQFF
TRBV2	-	TRBJ2-7	few	TGTGCCAGCAGTGATCCCGCCGGCGAGCAGTACTTC	CASSDPAGEQYF
TRBV4-3	-	TRBJ2-7	few	TGCGCCAGCAGCCAAGGACCTGGCCCTCCCTCCTACGAGCAGTACTTC	CASSQGPGPPSYEQYF
TRBV14	-	TRBJ2-7	-	TGTGCCAGCAGCCAAGGGGTGGGACCGAGACACGAGCAGTACTTC	CASSQGVGPRHEQYF
TRBV30	-	TRBJ2-2	few	TGTGCCTGGAACAGTGTCTATCTCGGGGAGCTGTTTTTT	CAWNSVYLGELFF
TRBV27	-	TRBJ2-3	-	TGTGCCAGCAGTTCCGATTTAGTGAGAGGGACTAGCACAGATACGCAGTATTTT	CASSSDLVRGTSTDTQYF
TRBV20-1	-	TRBJ1-1	-	TGCAGTGCTAGAGTCACAGGGCGCGGCACTGAAGCTTTCTTT	CSARVTGRGTEAFF
TRBV20-1	TRBD1	TRBJ2-1	-	TGCAGTGCTAGAGACCGACAGGGCAGTATCAATGAGCAGTTCTTC	CSARDRQGSINEQFF
TRBV15	-	TRBJ2-2	-	TGTGCCACCAGCAGAGATAAGGGGGCGAACACCGGGGAGCTGTTTTTT	CATSRDKGANTGELFF
TRBV4-1	-	TRBJ1-1	few	TGCGCCAGCAGCCGAAGTGGAACAGGCAACACTGAAGCTTTCTTT	CASSRSGTGNTEAFF
TRBV6-6	TRBD1	TRBJ2-2	few	TGTGCCAGCAATAGGGACAGGGATATTTCCACCGGGGAGCTGTTTTTT	CASNRDRDISTGELFF
TRBV6-5	TRBD1	TRBJ1-2	few	TGTGCCAGCAGTGCGGGACAGCTCTATGGCTACACCTTC	CASSAGQLYGYTF
TRBV19	-	TRBJ2-7	-	TGTGCCAGTAGTATAGTACTAGGGCACCCCTACGAGCAGTACTTC	CASSIVLGHPYEQYF
TRBV7-6	-	TRBJ1-5	few	TGTGCCAGCAGCTTAGGAAAGCGCCCCTTCAATCAGCCCCAGCATTTT	CASSLGKRPFNQPQHF
TRBV4-3	-	TRBJ2-3	-	TGCGCCAGCAGCCAAGGTAGCTCTAGCACAGATACGCAGTATTTT	CASSQGSSSTDTQYF
TRBV20-1	TRBD2	TRBJ2-1	few	TGCAGTGCGGAGCAACTAGCGGTAAATGAGCAGTTCTTC	CSAEQLAVNEQFF
TRBV4-1	-	TRBJ2-1	few	TGCGCCAGCAGCCAAGAAGGATTGGGGGTCCCCGTGGATGAGCAGTTCTTC	CASSQEGLGVPVDEQFF
TRBV29-1	-	TRBJ1-2	few	TGCAGCGTTGTCCACAGGGCGGACTATGGCTACACCTTC	CSVVHRADYGYTF
TRBV12-3/TRBV12-4	-	TRBJ2-1	few	TGTGCCAGCAGCCCCTCCCCGGCGCTTGGGGAGCAGTTCTTC	CASSPSPALGEQFF
TRBV7-8	TRBD1	TRBJ1-5	-	TGTGCCAGCAGTACAGGGGCCAATCAGCCCCAGCATTTT	CASSTGANQPQHF
TRBV3-1	-	TRBJ2-3	-	TGTGCCAGCAGCCAAGGCCTAGCCTTGAGCACAGATACGCAGTATTTT	CASSQGLALSTDTQYF
TRBV5-6	-	TRBJ2-3	many	TGTGCCAGCAGCTTGGGTCAGGGTAGAACAGATACGCAGTATTTT	CASSLGQGRTDTQYF